This T cell receptor (beta chain) was retrieved from a study of regulatory T cells in long-lasting Graves disease. Deletions cut 5 bases from V and 8 bases from J, with 9 bases between. The CDR3 is 11 residues long. Notes on the study in general: Persistent-disease Graves' patients showed less TCR diversity than new cases.

The time point: persistent/refractory GD, antithyroid drugs over 5 years with positive TRAb. PBMC-extracted RNA yielded the TCR library. The TCR beta library used iRepertoire HTBI primers with Arm-PCR amplification of CDR3. MiXCR, run by TCRdb on the multiplex PCR reads, gives a single entry per CDR3 protein. Of 500,000 to 800,000 distinct CDR3 sequences listed, 25% to 30% were seen once; the top ten hold 40% to 55%. This clonotype was seen ten or more times. The antigen is not known. The specimen comprised peripheral blood mononuclear cells (PBMCs), sampled when the disease was refractory, from a patient treated with antithyroid drugs. This receptor was identified in a female donor with Graves disease. The chain combines TRBV12-3 or TRBV12-4 with TRBJ1-1; D unclear. CDR3 sequence reads: CASSEGFEAFF. In nucleotides, the CDR3 is TGTGCCAGCAGTGAGGGATTCGAAGCTTTCTTT.